The clone carrying this T cell receptor beta chain has just a few counts. Its antigen is as yet unknown. Time point meaning: patch test 3, about 24 weeks after DPC sensitization. Treatment reported: therapeutic diphenylcyclopropenone sensitization with weekly scalp DPC. Someone pulled total RNA out of unfractionated whole blood. From germline, CDR1 is SQVTM and CDR2 ANQGSEA. The V end was cut by 2 bases, the J end by 1 base, with 13 bases between. The CDR3 runs 15 residues. TCRdb itself ran the RACE reads through MiXCR, one entry per CDR3 protein. The data contain about 160,000 distinct CDR3 sequences, about 30% of them singletons. The data derive from a study of human T cells and chemical hapten exposure. The overall study: All through the roughly 25-week study, the scalp of each patient received diphenylcyclopropenone doses weekly. Study observations and caveats: Controls formed significantly fewer large CDR3 similarity clusters than expanded TCRs did. No shift was seen in TCRs above 1 in 1000 frequency with DPC sensitization.

The receptor's source is a woman aged 18-30 years with alopecia areata. Some clones in this sample may be carry-over from other donors' samples. V is TRBV29-1 and J is TRBJ2-3; TRBD1 is a possible D gene (7 bases). The material was whole blood, obtained in connection with sensitization to the hapten diphenylcyclopropenone (DPC). DNA of the CDR3: TGCAGCGTTGAAAGAGCAGGGGGGCGCACAGATACGCAGTATTTT. Protein: CSVERAGGRTDTQYF.